These 2 T cell receptor beta chains were all obtained from the same sample, sequenced in a study of blood T cells in healthy people across ages. Using a J-beta primer mix together with a sample-barcoded 5' primer, a second PCR was run for roughly 7 to 12 cycles. MiXCR, applied by TCRdb to the 5' RACE reads, yields one record per CDR3 protein. The profile shows 750,000 or so distinct CDR3 sequences, roughly 25% of them singletons. The same specimen was also included in a second study, on T cells of mothers and their children.

Sample: blood. The source of these receptors is a boy under 18 in good health.

V usage is TRBV6-5 and J usage is TRBJ1-2; D is uncertain. The CDR3 runs to 14 residues. V was pared by 0 bases and J by 3 bases, with 8 bases between. CDR1 is MNHEY and CDR2 is SVGAGI in the germline V gene. For the CDR3, the DNA is TGTGCCAGCAGTTACTCGTCCACCGACTATGGCTACACCTTC. Its translation is CASSYSSTDYGYTF.

This clonotype was detected only a few times. The chain combines TRBV7-9 with TRBJ2-5, with 7 positions matching TRBD2. V shed 8 bases and J 3 bases; nucleotides not matched to a gene: 3. This CDR3 has 12 amino acids. The germline V gene has CDR1 SEHNR and CDR2 FQNEAQ (reference sequence). DNA for the CDR3: TGTGCCAGCGCGCGGGAGAAAGAGACCCAGTACTTC. Translation gives CASAREKETQYF.